This TCR beta chain was found in a study of a mutant IDH1 vaccine in newly diagnosed glioma. The study's findings and limits: Less than 95% of patients showed vaccine-induced immune responses across multiple MHC alleles. No link was apparently found between pseudoprogression and changes in top peripheral T cell clonotypes.

TCRdb keeps only in-frame clones here, not all; method: immunoSEQ multiplex PCR. The table has around 89,000 clones, around 82% seen once. Remarks on this clone: The antigen is undetermined.

Time point: baseline, week 1 (first vaccination visit). Regarding treatment: pre-vaccination baseline after standard-of-care therapy. The astrocytomas were IDH1-mutant, ATRX-negative, and WHO grade 3 or 4. This CDR3 is built from 17 residues. Germline CDR1 is MNHEY and CDR2 is SMNVEV (reference sequence). V shed 4 bases, J shed 0 bases, and the junction held 5 bases outside the gene matches. The sequences come from PBMCs, collected from a glioma patient treated with radiotherapy, temozolomide or both. The rearrangement links TRBV27 to TRBJ2-3; 12 positions agree with TRBD2. The receptor's source is a woman in her 50s with glioma. As DNA, the CDR3 is TGTGCCAGCAGTTCCCATCTAGCGGGGGGGAGCACAGATACGCAGTATTTT. Its protein is CASSSHLAGGSTDTQYF.